This is a list of T cell receptor beta chains from one sample in a study of blood T cell repertoires in COVID-19. TCRdb's table, derived via immunoSEQ multiplex PCR, lists solely in-frame clones and lacks some. The data contain roughly 430,000 clones, approximately 91% of them singletons. The sequencing input was PBMCs or T cells enriched from blood (not recorded which). The source of these receptors is a woman aged 40-49 years with acute COVID-19. Both conserved end residues are part of each CDR3. A D gene is named only where the DNA matches it firmly. Some rows have no size entry. The others give once, few or many, or a class for an expanded clone.

TRBJ1-5,TRBV24-1,TRBD1,-,TGTGCCACCAGTGATTTGGACAGGGATGGGCAATATAGCAATCAGCCCCAGCATTTT,CATSDLDRDGQYSNQPQHF
TRBJ1-1,TRBV3-1/TRBV3-2,-,-,TGTGCCAGCAGCCAAGGTCCGGGGAAAGCTTTCTTT,CASSQGPGKAFF
TRBJ2-5,TRBV5-1,-,-,TGCGCCAGCAGCTTGGGGCAGGCGGGGGAGACCCAGTACTTC,CASSLGQAGETQYF
TRBJ2-1,TRBV7-8,TRBD1,-,TGTGCCAGCAGCTTATTGGGACAGGCCTACAATGAGCAGTTCTTC,CASSLLGQAYNEQFF
TRBJ1-2,TRBV9,-,-,TGTGCCAGCAGCGTAGTGCCAACAGGAAAATTCTATGGCTACACCTTC,CASSVVPTGKFYGYTF
TRBJ1-3,TRBV4-1,-,-,TGCGCCAGCAGCCAAAGGACAGACCACTCTGGAAACACCATATATTTT,CASSQRTDHSGNTIYF
TRBJ1-5,TRBV30,-,-,TGTGCCTGGAGTGTTTGGGGCGCGGGGCAGCCCCAGCATTTT,CAWSVWGAGQPQHF
TRBJ2-5,TRBV20-1,-,once,TGCAGTGCTAGGAGTTTAAAGACCCAGTACTTC,CSARSLKTQYF
TRBJ1-2,TRBV10-3,-,-,TGTGCCAACTTGGACAGTTCTAACTATGGCTACACCTTC,CANLDSSNYGYTF
TRBJ2-3,TRBV14,-,-,TGTGCCAGCAGCCAAGGTGGGCTAGCGATTAGCACAGATACGCAGTATTTT,CASSQGGLAISTDTQYF
TRBJ1-5,TRBV21-1,-,-,TGTGCCAGCAGCAATGGGACAGATAGCAATCAGCCCCAGCATTTT,CASSNGTDSNQPQHF
TRBJ2-3,TRBV7-8,TRBD2,-,TGTGCCAGCAGCGTGGGACTAGCGGAGCTCCGAACCACAGATACGCAGTATTTT,CASSVGLAELRTTDTQYF
TRBJ2-1,TRBV20-1,-,few,TGCAGTGCTAGAGCTTACAATGAGCAGTTCTTC,CSARAYNEQFF
TRBJ2-3,TRBV24-1,TRBD1,-,TGTGCCACCAGTGATCCCAGGGGGACAGATACGCAGTATTTT,CATSDPRGTDTQYF
TRBJ1-3,TRBV7-2,-,-,TGTGCCAGCAGCTTATCACAGGGTGGAACGGCTGGAAACACCATATATTTT,CASSLSQGGTAGNTIYF
TRBJ1-6,TRBV5-6,-,-,TGTGCCAGCAGCCCTATCCGGACTGGGGGGGGCCGTTCACCCCTCCACTTT,CASSPIRTGGGRSPLHF
TRBJ2-7,TRBV3-1/TRBV3-2,-,-,TGTGCCAGCAGCCAAGAAGGCGGAGGGGTAATCTACGAGCAGTACTTC,CASSQEGGGVIYEQYF
TRBJ1-1,TRBV18,TRBD1,once,TGTGCCAGCTCACTCGGACAGGGCAGCACTGAAGCTTTCTTT,CASSLGQGSTEAFF
TRBJ2-7,TRBV5-1,-,-,TGCGCCAGCAGCTTGGAAGGAGGGTGGGGGTTCTACGAGCAGTACTTC,CASSLEGGWGFYEQYF
TRBJ1-6,TRBV3-1/TRBV3-2,TRBD1,once,TGTGCCAGCAGCCTTCGGGACAGTTATTCACCCCTCCACTTT,CASSLRDSYSPLHF
TRBJ2-2,TRBV19,TRBD1,-,TGTGCCAGTATCTTCGGGACAGGGCACGGGGAGCTGTTTTTT,CASIFGTGHGELFF
TRBJ1-1,TRBV5-6,-,-,TGTGCCAGCAGCGACCCCCTGAGGGTGAACACTGAAGCTTTCTTT,CASSDPLRVNTEAFF
TRBJ1-1,TRBV19,-,-,TGTGCCAGTAGATCCAGGGGCACTGAAGCTTTCTTT,CASRSRGTEAFF
TRBJ2-7,TRBV2,TRBD2,once,TGTGCCTCCGTTGGGGGGGGATACTACGAGCAGTACTTC,CASVGGGYYEQYF
TRBJ1-5,TRBV7-2,TRBD1,-,TGTGCCAGCAGCTTATCGCGACAGGGGTATCAGCCCCAGCATTTT,CASSLSRQGYQPQHF
TRBJ1-2,TRBV5-5,TRBD1,-,TGTGCCAGCAGCTTGACCCAGGGGGTTCACTATGGCTACACCTTC,CASSLTQGVHYGYTF